This TCR beta chain originates from a study of control samples from healthy donors and cancer patients. Produced via immunoSEQ multiplex PCR; TCRdb's table is partial and in-frame only. The profile shows about 170,000 clones, about 90% of them singletons. The CDR3 is 14 amino acids. Germline loops: CDR1 MNHEY, CDR2 SMNVEV (reference sequence). With 6 bases clipped from V and 6 bases from J, the junction kept 8 bases outside the gene matches. This chain connects TRBV27 to TRBJ1-5; 7 bases are a match to TRBD1. Sequenced: blood. This clonotype was sampled from a young man in good health. CDR3 sequence reads: CASRETGSGQPQHF. CDR3 nucleotides: TGTGCCAGCAGAGAGACAGGGTCCGGTCAGCCCCAGCATTTT.